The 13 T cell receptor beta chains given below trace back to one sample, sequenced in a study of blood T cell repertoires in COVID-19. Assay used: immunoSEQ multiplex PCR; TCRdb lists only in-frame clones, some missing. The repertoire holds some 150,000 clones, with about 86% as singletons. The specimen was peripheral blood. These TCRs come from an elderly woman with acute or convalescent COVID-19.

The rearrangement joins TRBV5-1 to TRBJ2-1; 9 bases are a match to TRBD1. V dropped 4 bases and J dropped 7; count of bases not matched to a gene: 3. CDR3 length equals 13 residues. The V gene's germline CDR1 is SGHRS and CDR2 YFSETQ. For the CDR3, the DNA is TGCGCCAGCAGCGGGGACAGGGTGAATGAGCAGTTCTTC. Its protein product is CASSGDRVNEQFF.

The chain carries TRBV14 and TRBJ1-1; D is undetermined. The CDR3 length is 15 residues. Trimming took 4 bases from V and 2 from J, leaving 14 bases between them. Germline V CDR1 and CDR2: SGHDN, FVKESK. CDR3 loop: CASSPHGLLNTEAFF. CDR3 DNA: TGTGCCAGCAGCCCTCATGGGCTCCTAAACACTGAAGCTTTCTTT. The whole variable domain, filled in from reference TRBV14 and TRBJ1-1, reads EAGVTQFPSHSVIEKGQTVTLRCDPISGHDNLYWYRRVMGKEIKFLLHFVKESKQDESGMPNNRFLAERTGGTYSTLKVQPAELEDSGVYFCASSPHGLLNTEAFFGQGTRLTVV.

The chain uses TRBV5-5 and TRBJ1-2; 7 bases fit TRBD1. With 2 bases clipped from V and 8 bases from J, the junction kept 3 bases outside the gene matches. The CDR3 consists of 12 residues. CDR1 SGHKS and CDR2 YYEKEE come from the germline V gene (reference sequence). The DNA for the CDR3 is TGTGCCAGCAGCTTAACAGGGGAAGGCTACACCTTC. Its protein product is CASSLTGEGYTF.

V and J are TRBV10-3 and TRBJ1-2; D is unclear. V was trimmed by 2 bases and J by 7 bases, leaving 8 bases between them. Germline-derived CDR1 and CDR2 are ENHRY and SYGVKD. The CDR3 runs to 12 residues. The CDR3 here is CAISEVAGGYTF. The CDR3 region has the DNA TGTGCCATCAGTGAGGTCGCAGGTGGCTACACCTTC.

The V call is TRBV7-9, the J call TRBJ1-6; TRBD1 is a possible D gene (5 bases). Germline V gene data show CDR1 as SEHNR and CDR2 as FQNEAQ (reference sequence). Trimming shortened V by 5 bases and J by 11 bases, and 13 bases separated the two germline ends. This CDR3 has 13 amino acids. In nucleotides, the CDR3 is TGTGCCAGCAGCCAGGACAATGGGGCACCCCTCCACTTT. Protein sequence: CASSQDNGAPLHF.

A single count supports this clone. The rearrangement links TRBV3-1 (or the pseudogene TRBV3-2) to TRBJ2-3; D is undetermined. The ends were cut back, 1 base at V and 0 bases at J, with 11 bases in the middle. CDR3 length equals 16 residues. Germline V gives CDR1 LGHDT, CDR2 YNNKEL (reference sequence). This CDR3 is CASSQVEHLSTDTQYF. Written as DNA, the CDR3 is TGTGCCAGCAGCCAAGTGGAGCACCTTAGCACAGATACGCAGTATTTT.

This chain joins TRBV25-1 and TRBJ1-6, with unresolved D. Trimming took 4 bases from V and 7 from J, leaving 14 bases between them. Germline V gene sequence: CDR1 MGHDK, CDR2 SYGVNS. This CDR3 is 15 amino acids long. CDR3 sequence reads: CASSGVTARNSPLHF. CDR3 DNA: TGTGCCAGCAGTGGGGTAACAGCTCGAAATTCACCCCTCCACTTT.

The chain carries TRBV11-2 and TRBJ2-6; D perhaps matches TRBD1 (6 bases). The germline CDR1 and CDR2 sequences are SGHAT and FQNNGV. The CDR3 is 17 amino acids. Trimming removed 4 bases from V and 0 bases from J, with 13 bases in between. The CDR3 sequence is CASSWTGHNSGANVLTF. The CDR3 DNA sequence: TGTGCCAGCAGCTGGACGGGACACAACTCTGGGGCCAACGTCCTGACTTTC.

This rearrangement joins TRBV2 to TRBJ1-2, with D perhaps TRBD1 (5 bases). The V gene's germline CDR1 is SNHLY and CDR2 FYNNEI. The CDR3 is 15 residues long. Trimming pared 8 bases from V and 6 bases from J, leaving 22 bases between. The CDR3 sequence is CASGPTLGGTNGYTF. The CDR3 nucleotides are TGTGCCAGCGGCCCGACCCTGGGGGGGACTAATGGCTACACCTTC.

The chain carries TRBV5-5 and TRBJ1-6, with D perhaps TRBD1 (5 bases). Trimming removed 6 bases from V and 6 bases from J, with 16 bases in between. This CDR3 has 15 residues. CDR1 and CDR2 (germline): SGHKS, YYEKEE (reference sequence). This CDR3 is CASNRREGSNSPLHF. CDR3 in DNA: TGTGCCAGCAACCGGAGGGAGGGGAGTAATTCACCCCTCCACTTT.

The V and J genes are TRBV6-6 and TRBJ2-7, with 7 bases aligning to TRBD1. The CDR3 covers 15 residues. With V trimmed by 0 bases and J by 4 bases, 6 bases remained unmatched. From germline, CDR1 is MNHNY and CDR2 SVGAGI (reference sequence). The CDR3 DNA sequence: TGTGCCAGCAGTTACTCCACTGCGACAGGGTACGAGCAGTACTTC. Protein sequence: CASSYSTATGYEQYF.

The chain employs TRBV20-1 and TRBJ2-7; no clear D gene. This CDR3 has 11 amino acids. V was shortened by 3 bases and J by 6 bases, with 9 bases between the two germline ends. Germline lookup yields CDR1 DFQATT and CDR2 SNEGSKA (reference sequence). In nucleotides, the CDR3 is TGCAGTGCTAGCCCGGTGGTCGAGCAGTACTTC. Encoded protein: CSASPVVEQYF.

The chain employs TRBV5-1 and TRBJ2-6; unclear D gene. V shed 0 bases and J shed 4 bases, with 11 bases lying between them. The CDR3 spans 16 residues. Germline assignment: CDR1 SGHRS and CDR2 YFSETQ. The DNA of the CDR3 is TGCGCCAGCAGCTTGGAAGCTTCAATAGGGGCCAACGTCCTGACTTTC. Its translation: CASSLEASIGANVLTF.